These 23 T cell receptor beta chains originate from one sample sequenced in a study of T cells in Graves' hyperthyroidism and ophthalmopathy. TCR beta CDR3 regions were amplified from RNA transcripts. With the HTBI primer set, the TCR CDR3 went through a first round of RT-PCR. Via MiXCR, TCRdb re-called the multiplex PCR reads, giving one row per CDR3 protein. The table has more than 500,000 distinct CDR3 sequences, over 35% seen once. Sequenced: peripheral blood or thyroid tissue (not recorded which). These receptors all stem from an adult woman with Graves' disease, either hyperthyroidism or ophthalmopathy (not recorded which).

This clonotype has a handful of counts. The CDR3: CASSTQAFF. The CDR3, as DNA: TGTGCCAGCAGCACCCAAGCTTTCTTT. The chain links TRBV7-9 to TRBJ1-1; D unresolved. Germline V CDR1 and CDR2: SEHNR, FQNEAQ (reference sequence). The CDR3 length is 9 residues. V was cut by 5 bases and J by 9 bases, with 4 bases left in between.

This clonotype occurred many times. The V and J genes are TRBV24-1 and TRBJ1-2, with D uncertain. The CDR3 is 12 amino acids. From germline, CDR1 is KGHDR and CDR2 SFDVKD. Trimming removed 3 bases from V and 8 bases from J, with 9 bases in between. The chain's CDR3 is CATSDPSVGYTF. CDR3 nucleotides: TGTGCCACCAGTGATCCGAGTGTAGGCTACACCTTC.

The V and J genes are TRBV19 and TRBJ2-5; D not certain. From germline, CDR1 is LNHDA and CDR2 SQIVND (reference sequence). Trimming took 6 bases from V and 5 from J, leaving 19 bases between them. The CDR3 is 15 residues long. CDR3 amino acids: CASRKGFFAGETQYF. The CDR3 DNA follows: TGTGCCAGTAGGAAGGGTTTCTTTGCCGGGGAGACCCAGTACTTC.

The chain recombines TRBV7-9 with TRBJ2-5; TRBD2 might be the D (6 bases). The CDR3 runs to 13 residues. V lost 3 bases to trimming and J lost 7 bases, with 12 bases between them. CDR1 and CDR2 (germline): SEHNR, FQNEAQ (reference sequence). Here the CDR3 DNA reads TGTGCCAGCAGCTTGGAACCGCGGGGGACCCAGTACTTC. Its protein product is CASSLEPRGTQYF.

This clonotype occurred many times. CDR3 nucleotides: TGTGCCAGCAGCCCTTTCTCTGGCGCCGGGGAGCTGTTTTTT. Protein: CASSPFSGAGELFF. The gene calls are TRBV14 and TRBJ2-2; D not certain. This CDR3 is 14 amino acids long. Germline-derived CDR1 and CDR2 are SGHDN and FVKESK. V gave up 4 bases and J gave up 6 bases, with 12 bases separating them.

The table lists this clonotype with many counts. The V gene is TRBV7-2, the J gene TRBJ2-7; D is unclear. Germline loops: CDR1 SGHTA, CDR2 FQGNSA. The CDR3 is made up of 13 amino acids. V lost 5 bases and J lost 4, with 12 bases in between. The CDR3, as DNA: TGTGCCAGCAGCCAGGCGCCAGTTTACGAGCAGTACTTC. Translation: CASSQAPVYEQYF.

This clonotype came up a few times. This chain connects TRBV7-9 to TRBJ2-5; TRBD1 agrees at 7 bases. The junction had 9 bases not matched to a gene; V was cut back by 7 bases and J by 4 bases. The germline V gene has CDR1 SEHNR and CDR2 FQNEAQ (reference sequence). The CDR3 contains 14 residues. CDR3 loop: CASIARGRTETQYF. CDR3 DNA: TGTGCCAGCATAGCCAGGGGGAGAACAGAGACCCAGTACTTC.

With respect to this clonotype: This clone may be a read error of a much larger clone one base away. J is TRBJ1-2 and V is TRBV28; 9 nucleotides match TRBD1. The CDR3 has 13 residues. The germline V gene encodes CDR1 MDHEN and CDR2 SYDVKM. CDR3 sequence reads: CAGSLGTGYGYTF. The CDR3 nucleotides are TGTGCCGGCAGTTTGGGGACAGGGTATGGCTACACCTTC.

This clonotype has more than one count but fewer than ten. This chain connects TRBV9 to TRBJ1-1; the D gene is possibly TRBD1 (5 bases). In germline, CDR1 is SGDLS, CDR2 YYNGEE. The CDR3 covers 14 residues. V was clipped by 4 bases and J by 5 bases, with 15 bases between them. The CDR3 reads CASSSPGDSTEAFF. The CDR3 coding sequence is TGTGCCAGCAGCTCCCCGGGGGATTCGACTGAAGCTTTCTTT. Full variable domain (missing parts from reference TRBV9 and TRBJ1-1): DSGVTQTPKHLITATGQRVTLRCSPRSGDLSVYWYQQSLDQGLQFLIQYYNGEERAKGNILERFSAQQFPDLHSELNLSSLELGDSALYFCASSSPGDSTEAFFGQGTRLTVV.

This sequence joins TRBV2 and TRBJ2-2, with 13 bases fitting TRBD2. V lost 5 bases and J lost 5; bases outside the gene matches: 2. CDR3 length: 15 amino acids. Germline CDR1 reads SNHLY; CDR2 reads FYNNEI. For the CDR3, the DNA is TGTGCCAGCAGTACTAGCGGGAGGGGTACCGGGGAGCTGTTTTTT. This sequence encodes CASSTSGRGTGELFF.

This clonotype was seen many times. V and J are TRBV20-1 and TRBJ2-5, with D maybe TRBD1 (7 bases). CDR3 length equals 16 residues. Germline lookup yields CDR1 DFQATT and CDR2 SNEGSKA (reference sequence). V lost 6 bases and J 4 bases, leaving 24 bases between the germline ends. CDR3 region: CSATRLDPEGAETQYF. CDR3 DNA: TGCAGTGCAACTAGGCTTGATCCGGAGGGGGCAGAGACCCAGTACTTC.

The gene calls are TRBV7-2 and TRBJ1-5; D is possibly TRBD1 (6 bases). There are 15 residues in the CDR3. V was shortened by 7 bases and J by 5 bases, with 18 bases between the two germline ends. Germline V gene lookup returns CDR1 SGHTA and CDR2 FQGNSA. CDR3 in amino acids: CASNGGGGRDQPQHF. In DNA form, the CDR3 reads TGTGCCAGCAATGGGGGCGGGGGCCGGGATCAGCCCCAGCATTTT.

This clonotype has a handful of counts. The rearrangement links TRBV28 to TRBJ1-2, with D possibly TRBD1 on 5 matching bases. This CDR3 region has 16 residues. CDR1 and CDR2 from the germline V gene are MDHEN and SYDVKM. Trimming removed 4 bases from V and 5 bases from J, with 20 bases in between. This CDR3 is CASSSLWPDIEYGYTF. For the CDR3, the DNA is TGTGCCAGCAGTTCCTTATGGCCGGACATTGAGTATGGCTACACCTTC.

The chain employs TRBV7-3 and TRBJ2-5, with TRBD2 identical over 11 bases. The J call may not be correct, given that the DNA end is closer to TRBJ2-7. The CDR3 covers 15 residues. Germline V CDR1 and CDR2: SGHTA, FQGTGA. Here the CDR3 DNA reads TGTGCCAGCAGCTTGTCGGGACTAGCGGTATACGAGCAGTACTTC. Protein sequence: CASSLSGLAVYEQYF.

This clonotype was detected only once. DNA for the CDR3: TGTGCCACCCTCAGGGATCAAAACACCGGGGAGCTGTTTTTT. This encodes CATLRDQNTGELFF. The rearrangement uses TRBV10-3 and TRBJ2-2, with TRBD1 as a possible D gene (5 bases). V lost 10 bases and J lost 2, with 14 bases in between. Per the germline V gene, CDR1 is ENHRY and CDR2 is SYGVKD. The CDR3 length is 14 residues.

The chain joins TRBV7-2 to TRBJ2-2; the D is unclear. CDR3 length equals 13 residues. Germline assignment: CDR1 SGHTA and CDR2 FQGNSA. The germline V and J ends were trimmed by 2 bases and 13 bases, with 14 bases remaining between them. CDR3 nucleotide sequence: TGTGCCAGCAGCTTAAGTCTGGCAGGACCGCTGTTTTTT. Amino acid sequence: CASSLSLAGPLFF.

This clonotype appeared once. This chain links TRBV29-1 with TRBJ1-2; 8 bases line up with TRBD1. CDR1 SQVTM and CDR2 ANQGSEA come from the germline V gene. With V trimmed by 8 bases and J by 8 bases, 4 bases remained unmatched. This CDR3 contains 10 residues. CDR3 in DNA: TGCAGCACACGGACAGGGGGCTACACCTTC. Protein product: CSTRTGGYTF.

V is TRBV20-1 and J is TRBJ2-5; 8 bases fit TRBD1. The CDR3 is 14 amino acids. Germline V gene sequence: CDR1 DFQATT, CDR2 SNEGSKA (reference sequence). Trimming cost V 6 bases and J 7 bases; bases outside gene matches: 13. The chain's CDR3 is CSAYPGGQDGTQYF. The CDR3 region has the DNA TGCAGTGCCTATCCAGGGGGCCAAGATGGGACCCAGTACTTC.

In DNA form, the CDR3 reads TGTGCCAGCCTACTAGCGGGAGGGCAGAATGAGCAGTTCTTC. This encodes CASLLAGGQNEQFF. The rearrangement links TRBV28 to TRBJ2-1; 13 bases are shared with TRBD2. The ends lost 8 bases at V and 7 bases at J; junction bases unmatched: 5. The CDR3 is made up of 14 amino acids. Germline CDR1 MDHEN, CDR2 SYDVKM.

V and J are TRBV20-1 and TRBJ2-1, with D possibly being TRBD2 (6 bases). CDR1 is DFQATT, CDR2 SNEGSKA, per germline (reference sequence). The length of the CDR3 is 14 residues. V lost 4 bases to trimming and J lost 6 bases, with 16 bases between them. CDR3 sequence: CSATGLKITNEQFF. The CDR3 DNA reads as TGCAGTGCTACCGGACTAAAAATTACCAATGAGCAGTTCTTC.

The chain links TRBV7-6 to TRBJ2-5; D remains ambiguous. The V end was cut by 1 base, the J end by 3 bases, with 12 bases between. In germline, CDR1 is SGHVS, CDR2 FNYEAQ. CDR3 length: 15 amino acids. The CDR3 spells CASSLVLRWEETQYF. The CDR3 region has the DNA TGTGCCAGCAGCTTAGTCCTCCGATGGGAAGAGACCCAGTACTTC.

This clonotype showed up many times. This rearrangement joins TRBV7-9 to TRBJ1-3; TRBD1 is a possible D gene (5 bases). The germline V and J ends were trimmed by 3 bases and 2 bases, with 11 bases remaining between them. The CDR3 contains 15 residues. Germline CDR1 SEHNR, CDR2 FQNEAQ (reference sequence). CDR3 sequence reads: CASSFPWGTGNTIYF. The CDR3 nucleotides read TGTGCCAGCAGCTTTCCCTGGGGCACTGGAAACACCATATATTTT.

This clonotype was seen at least ten times. V gene TRBV7-9 combines with J gene TRBJ1-1, with a tentative D call TRBD1 (6 bases). This CDR3 region has 12 residues. Germline CDR1 is SEHNR and CDR2 is FQNEAQ (reference sequence). V dropped 4 bases and J dropped 3 bases, with 6 bases sitting between them. The CDR3 bases are TGTGCCAGCAGCTACAGGGACACTGAAGCTTTCTTT. Translated, it gives CASSYRDTEAFF.